The T cell receptor beta chain described here comes from a study of T cell changes during pregnancy in multiple sclerosis. The germline CDR1 and CDR2 sequences are SGHNT and YYREEE (reference sequence). V was shortened by 5 bases and J by 2 bases, with 17 bases between the two germline ends. The CDR3 is made up of 15 amino acids. Only in-frame clones appear in the TCRdb table, and some are missing; sequencing was by immunoSEQ multiplex PCR. The sample records fewer than 70,000 clones, 80% to 95% being singletons. The sequence derives from a female donor with multiple sclerosis, enrolled in a pregnancy study. The chain links TRBV5-4 to TRBJ2-7; TRBD2 might be the D (6 bases). Source: peripheral blood, taken in the second trimester of pregnancy. CDR3 amino acids: CASSGAGAGTYEQYF. The CDR3 DNA reads as TGTGCCAGCAGTGGGGCCGGGGCGGGGACCTACGAGCAGTACTTC.